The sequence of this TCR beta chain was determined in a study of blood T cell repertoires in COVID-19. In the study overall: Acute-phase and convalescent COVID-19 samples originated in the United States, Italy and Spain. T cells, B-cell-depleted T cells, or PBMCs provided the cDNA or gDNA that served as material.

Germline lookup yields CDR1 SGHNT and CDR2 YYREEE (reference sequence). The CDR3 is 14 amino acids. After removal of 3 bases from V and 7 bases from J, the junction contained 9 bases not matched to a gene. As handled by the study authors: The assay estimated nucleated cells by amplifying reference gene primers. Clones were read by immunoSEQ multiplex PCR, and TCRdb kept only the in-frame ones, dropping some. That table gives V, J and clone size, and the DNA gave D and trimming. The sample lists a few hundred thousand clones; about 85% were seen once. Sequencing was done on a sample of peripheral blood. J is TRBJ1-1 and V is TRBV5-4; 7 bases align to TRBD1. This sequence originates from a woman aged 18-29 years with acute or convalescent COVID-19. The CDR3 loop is CASSSRTGSYEAFF. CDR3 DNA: TGTGCCAGCAGCTCGCGGACAGGATCCTATGAAGCTTTCTTT.